One T cell receptor beta chain is described in this entry. Its antigen is unknown. Base qualities are not provided; no much larger clone lies one nucleotide away. The data were taken from a study of beta chain features in type 1 diabetes (dated by TCRdb to about 2018). Some background on the complete study: Patients and healthy donors did not differ in mean age, gender distribution, total cell number or subset yield. The study compared the TCRB repertoires of sorted circulating CD4+ T cell subsets in recently diagnosed type 1 diabetes patients with those in matched healthy donors. Across all samples, around 100 million sorted cells were examined, and cell number per subset correlated strongly with RNA yield. Whereas all 30 or so donors provided naive and central memory subsets, regulatory and stem cell-like memory subsets were isolated from just 8 patients and roughly 8 healthy donors.

The entire amount of isolated RNA was reverse transcribed using the High Capacity cDNA Reverse Transcription Kit, so the sequenced TCRB transcripts were expressed ones. Naive, central memory and regulatory T cell samples underwent deep immunoSEQ sequencing, averaging about 3.57 million total reads per sample. Sorted cells were lysed in RLT buffer and RNA was extracted with DNase-treated RNeasy Micro or Mini kits, depending on cell number. Each cell subset was processed separately to prevent cross-contamination, with patient and healthy donor samples processed together. Using the immunoSEQ multiplex PCR, TCRB sequences were amplified from cDNA into 87-bp fragments spanning the CDR3 region. Amplicons were sequenced on the Illumina HiSeq platform. The paper's data handling went like this. PCR bias was corrected computationally using synthetic template baselines, and reads within Hamming distance 2 were collapsed, with unmergeable singletons discarded. Reads were aligned to IMGT to assign V, D and J genes, CDR3 length, and insertions or deletions at six rearrangement sites. Within each subset, clonotype counts were normalized to sorted cell number, after which true diversity and Gini coefficients were computed with the tcR R package. The overlap coefficient, calculated on TCRB nucleotide sequences, was used to quantify repertoire sharing. In TCRdb, the immuneACCESS table is reduced to in-frame sequences with V and J assigned. These tables do not hold every clone; where another copy was compared, an unresolved V gene accounts for under half, and the others remain unexplained. V, J and clone size derive from that table, while D and trimming were established from the DNA sequence. This sample holds almost 350,000 clones; around 8.5% were observed only once. Around 1% of the sample rests with the top ten.

The paper's findings and limits, for the study overall: At VDJ recombination sites, type 1 diabetes patients had fewer insertions and more deleted nucleotides, which implies abnormalities in thymic rearrangement. Type 1 diabetes patients showed a moderate but significant shortening of TCRB CDR3 length in all four CD4+ subsets. Sequencing cDNA rather than genomic DNA could over-represent highly expressing activated cells, although activation and CD3 levels did not differ between groups. HLA sub-analyses involved small numbers of individuals, so any influence of HLA type on TCRB rearrangement remained unresolved. The naive, central memory and regulatory TCRB repertoires appeared to resemble one another more closely among patients than among healthy donors. PCR may preferentially amplify shorter templates, but because patient and control samples were amplified and corrected together, any resulting skew would affect both groups equally.

A single peripheral blood draw of approximately 120 mL on average was collected from each donor into heparinised tubes. Naive, central memory, regulatory and stem cell-like memory CD4+ T cells were sorted on a BD FACSAria II using a panel including CD45RO, CCR7, CD25, CD127, CD95 and CD27. All sorted populations exceeded 95% purity. Right away, PBMCs were isolated by Lymphoprep density gradient centrifugation and were stained directly, with no culture step. So that batch effects would be minimized, each experiment stained and sorted samples in pairs, pairing one healthy donor with one patient. The CDR3 numbers 16 residues from cysteine through phenylalanine. Just CDR3 DNA is preserved here, 48 bases in frame from base 1. V and J are truncated by 2 bases and 1 base respectively, leaving an intervening sequence of 12 bases. In the germline V gene, CDR1 corresponds to MNHNS and CDR2 to SASEGT.

The sequence is built from TRBV6-1 and TRBJ2-4; too little of a D gene remains to name it. This receptor was identified in a man in his thirties or forties with type 1 diabetes. Sequencing used central memory CD4+ T cells from blood. The CDR3 in this case is CASSEPSQWAKNIQYF. The sequenced DNA is TGTGCCAGCAGTGAACCCAGCCAGTGGGCCAAAAACATTCAGTACTTC.